The sequence of this TCR beta chain was determined in a study of T cell repertoires in cytomegalovirus infection (dated by TCRdb to the late 2010s). Turning to the overall study: Peptide stimulations targeted recently identified HLA-C-restricted CMV epitopes, whose presentation resists viral immunomodulation, together with well-studied HLA-B-restricted epitopes. The HLA type of each donor mattered for the analysis, because public TCR beta signatures pointed to carriage of CMV infection along with the matching HLA type. General conclusions and limits of the study: The ex vivo response was dominated by HLA-C-restricted CMV-specific TCR beta clonotypes, which also provided the single most frequent clonotype in two of eight donors. Carriers of CMV infection plus the relevant HLA type were discriminated by the cumulative frequency of public TCR beta family members in the study cohort and in an independent roughly 350-donor cohort.

The table lists this clonotype with a few counts. Its binding antigen is unknown. Base-call qualities are not available, and no considerably larger clone is one nucleotide away. The sample's treatment or condition, from its label and the paper: in vitro stimulation with specific CMV peptide epitopes to enrich CMV-specific T cells. The CDR3 covers 14 residues, taking in both the cysteine and the phenylalanine. Left in the record is the CDR3 DNA by itself, 42 bases read in frame from the first base. The CDR1 and CDR2 encoded by the germline V gene are SNHLY and FYNNEI. V is pruned by 8 bases and J by 6 bases, leaving 8 bases of the junction without a gene match. Data came from an Illumina HiSeq 1500. TCRdb's own reprocessing of the public reads used fastp at Q25 and MiXCR and kept productive beta chains. Entries that share a CDR3 protein sequence are merged under the most common genes and DNA. The table for this sample lists some 500,000 distinct CDR3 sequences; approximately 40% of them were counted only once. The top ten constitute 40% to 60% of the sample.

This specimen was cultured PBMCs, taken from culture after CMV antigen stimulation. Recombination linked TRBV2 to TRBJ2-2, with TRBD2 identical over 8 junction bases. The clonotype comes from a human donor in good health (CMV status not recorded). Some clones in this sample may be carry-over from other donors' samples. The CDR3 amino acid sequence is: CASEGTRIPGELFF. The nucleotides are TGTGCCAGCGAAGGGACTAGAATTCCCGGGGAGCTGTTTTTT. Full variable domain (CDR3 extended with the reference TRBV2 and TRBJ2-2 proteins): EPEVTQTPSHQVTQMGQEVILRCVPISNHLYFYWYRQILGQKVEFLVSFYNNEISEKSEIFDDQFSVERPDGSNFTLKIRSTKLEDSAMYFCASEGTRIPGELFFGEGSRLTVL.